Included here is one T cell receptor (beta chain) sequence, with context. Its binding antigen is unknown. No base quality values were provided; no much bigger clone lies one nucleotide off. Looking up the germline V gene yields CDR1 KGHSH and CDR2 LQKENI. The CDR3 runs 15 amino acids, cysteine and phenylalanine included. The sequence is cut down to CDR3 DNA, 45 bases in frame from base 1. V trim: 3 bases; J trim: 3 bases; unmatched bases: 6. TCR CDR3 regions were amplified from genomic DNA by multiplex PCR using the deep immunoSEQ assay. For each cell subset, the extracted genomic DNA was distributed evenly across all wells of several immunoSEQ 96-well plates, and each plate served as one replicate. For sorted subsets, around 0.2 ug of genomic DNA, equivalent to 25,000 to 30,000 T cell genomes, went into each replicate PCR. The purified libraries were quantified using a Qubit 3.0 fluorometer, sized with a Bioanalyzer 2100, and then quantified again using the KAPA Library Quantification kit. Every immunoSEQ 96-well plate was sequenced on a separate single-read 150-cycle Illumina NextSeq 550 flow cell. For the original study's pipeline: Because the immunoSEQ output held only junctional sequences and lacked quality scores, the filtering could not match the filtering applied to full-length reads. Sequences were annotated with PyIR, a Python wrapper for IgBLAST v1.9, using IMGT germline references to assign V/J genes and CDR3. Reads with weak V/J assignments (E-value above 1e-6), missing CDR3, stop codons, out-of-frame junctions, or ambiguous translated residues were removed. V3J clonotypes were defined as sequences sharing an identical inferred V gene, J gene, and CDR3 amino acid sequence. The percentage overlap between two repertoires was calculated by dividing the number of shared unique clonotypes by the size of the smaller repertoire. RTK rarefaction, the Chao1 estimator, and Recon v2.1 estimates of unobserved clonotypes were used to assess repertoire richness. OLGA was used to compute generation probabilities for all TCRbeta clonotypes that the gDNA method yielded from several donors. TCRdb re-hosts the immuneACCESS table, in-frame sequences only. Its copies lack some clones; in the studies checked, an unresolved V gene accounts for under half of them, and the cause for the rest is not known. V and J calls and clone size follow that table, whereas D and trimming were derived from the DNA. The sample profile shows about 2 million clones; roughly 95% of them were found once. The ten largest clones represent roughly 1% of the sample.

The data stem from a study of shared clonotypes between healthy human individuals (TCRdb year 2020). In terms of the full investigation: A couple of women and a few men aged 18 to 49 years were included in the cohort. Blood TCR repertoires of about 5 healthy adults were deeply sequenced to estimate repertoire size and the extent of clonotype sharing between individuals. Per donor, leukapheresis produced somewhere between about 0.85 and 10 billion PBMCs. To increase sequencing depth and limit assay-specific biases, TCR repertoire library preparation and sequencing were carried out by different laboratories using diverse techniques. Per donor, three plates each were used for CD4 naive and CD4 memory, two for CD8 naive, and one for CD8 memory.

CD8 naive samples were obtained by positive selection for CCR7 among CD45RO-negative cells, yielding a CD45RA+CCR7+ population from which TemRA cells were excluded. The donors were healthy, HIV-negative adults with no recently reported acute infections or vaccinations. Every donor was a Caucasian adult living in Nashville, Tennessee, USA. After blood collection by leukapheresis, PBMCs were isolated using Ficoll-Histopaque density gradient centrifugation and then cryopreserved in the vapor phase of liquid nitrogen. Analytical flow cytometry was used to check the purity and quantity of every magnetically sorted T cell population. Each sorted fraction had its genomic DNA isolated and then quantified by UV absorbance on a Nanodrop 2000c. The paper as a whole reports these results and caveats: Sampling was limited to blood, and TCR repertoires in tissue likely differ from TCR repertoires in blood. Because the study included a small number of donors, the genetic and exposure-history diversity represented was limited. Compared with non-shared clonotypes, clonotypes shared by all four sorted-subset donors had higher generation probabilities. Larger estimated clonotype richness was generally found for naive subsets than for memory subsets. Rarefaction of sorted-subset datasets indicated incomplete sequencing despite the large sequencing depth. Pairwise subsampling indicated that sequencing depth was expected to affect the degree of clonotype sharing among donors. Sharing across several donors was observed for around 4.8% of naive CD4, under 4% of naive CD8, 2% to 2.5% of memory CD4, and about 0.38% of memory CD8 clonotypes.

Sequenced: naive CD8+ T cells sorted from blood. The sample's cell subset or site label, decoded: CD45RA+CCR7+. The origin of this receptor is a man aged 18 to 29 in good health. The rearranged chain carries TRBV18 and TRBJ2-7, with 9 junctional bases fitting TRBD1. The CDR3 amino acid sequence is: CASSPSGQGIYEQYF. The bases read TGTGCCAGCTCACCTTCGGGACAGGGCATCTACGAGCAGTACTTC.